This is a list of T cell receptor beta chains from one sample in a study of blood T cell repertoires in COVID-19. Repertoires were generated with immunoSEQ multiplex PCR, while TCRdb's copy carries only in-frame clones and drops some. The table shows about 150,000 clones, with 70% to 90% occurring only once. Sequencing input: peripheral blood. The origin of the receptors is an older woman with COVID-19, enrolled during active disease. CDR3s include the opening cysteine and the closing phenylalanine or tryptophan. The order of the fields is V gene, D gene, CDR3 protein. The D gene is left open where the match is weak.

V: TRBV2
D: .
CDR3: CASRLRQEGGQPQHF

V: TRBV7-9
D: .
CDR3: CASSLGTGVSGANVLTF

V: TRBV4-1
D: .
CDR3: CASSQGLHTGELFF

V: TRBV14
D: TRBD1
CDR3: CASSQNRGNSPLHF

V: TRBV7-2
D: TRBD1
CDR3: CASSSTGESNQPQHF

V: TRBV5-1
D: TRBD1
CDR3: CASSTGTGEFWVYGYTF

V: TRBV24-1
D: .
CDR3: CATSDRQVRQPQHF

V: TRBV11-3
D: .
CDR3: CASSPSTGNTEAFF

V: TRBV5-4
D: .
CDR3: CASSLMTGSGNTIYF

V: TRBV18
D: TRBD1
CDR3: CASSRQGDNSGELFF

V: TRBV6-5
D: .
CDR3: CASSSGGGGSYEQYF

V: TRBV5-5
D: TRBD1
CDR3: CASSFLGQGDTEAFF

V: TRBV14
D: TRBD1
CDR3: CASSQGFFGTGDEKLFF

V: TRBV12-3/TRBV12-4
D: .
CDR3: CASSSRTGSEAFF

V: TRBV2
D: TRBD1
CDR3: CASFPRGHAYEQYF

V: TRBV29-1
D: TRBD1
CDR3: CSVQTGGNQPQHF

V: TRBV12-3/TRBV12-4
D: TRBD1
CDR3: CASSFRGRQPQHF

V: TRBV3-1/TRBV3-2
D: TRBD2
CDR3: CASSPNSGEQFF

V: TRBV7-6
D: TRBD2
CDR3: CASGLADANTGELFF

V: TRBV2
D: TRBD1
CDR3: CARSGTGGQETQYF

V: TRBV7-2
D: .
CDR3: CASSSDSLNTGELFF

V: TRBV19
D: TRBD1
CDR3: CASTTTGYTEAFF

V: TRBV9
D: .
CDR3: CASSVEGRPDEKLFF

V: TRBV12-3/TRBV12-4
D: .
CDR3: CASSYLETEAFF

V: TRBV9
D: .
CDR3: CASSPPGGPFNEQFF

V: TRBV7-2
D: .
CDR3: CASSLYVNEKLFF

V: TRBV10-3
D: .
CDR3: CAISEAPSASGSYEQYF

V: TRBV5-1
D: TRBD1
CDR3: CASSLVSGGDYGYTF

V: TRBV3-1/TRBV3-2
D: .
CDR3: CASSQRLDLSYNSPLHF

V: TRBV7-9
D: .
CDR3: CASRLGENNGNTIYF

V: TRBV18
D: .
CDR3: CASSPIQDSSYEQYF

V: TRBV6-6
D: .
CDR3: CASRDPPGDTEAFF

V: TRBV5-4
D: .
CDR3: CASSQTSGNTIYF

V: TRBV10-3
D: TRBD1
CDR3: CAISDPGTVANYGYTF

V: TRBV19
D: .
CDR3: CASSIGSLTSRVRDTGELFF

V: TRBV18
D: .
CDR3: CASSPHGGQPQHF

V: TRBV11-3
D: TRBD1
CDR3: CASSRQGMSTDTQYF

V: TRBV5-1
D: .
CDR3: CASNSLQDNKNIQYF

V: TRBV7-9
D: TRBD1
CDR3: CASSLDRGYEQYF

V: TRBV18
D: TRBD2
CDR3: CASSPGLAGENEQFF

V: TRBV19
D: .
CDR3: CASHVGTLYSGANVLTF

V: TRBV19
D: TRBD1
CDR3: CASSTRDRETEAFF

V: TRBV25-1
D: TRBD1
CDR3: CASSEARGVGGYTF

V: TRBV19
D: .
CDR3: CASTKELGYTF

V: TRBV19
D: TRBD2
CDR3: CASSTGTSGRKSNEQFF

V: TRBV9
D: .
CDR3: CASSVARSNTEAFF

V: TRBV29-1
D: .
CDR3: CSVEGLLNGETQYF

V: TRBV15
D: TRBD2
CDR3: CATSRGALAGQTDTQYF

V: TRBV19
D: .
CDR3: CASSIGGGPSSYEQYF

V: TRBV9
D: .
CDR3: CASSVEDSSGNTIYF